The 28 T cell receptor beta chains reported below all come from one sample, sequenced in a study of blood T cell repertoires in COVID-19. Sequencing was performed with immunoSEQ multiplex PCR; in TCRdb, only in-frame clones are kept and a portion is missing. The sample carries some 220,000 clones, roughly 75% recorded once. Material for sequencing was peripheral blood. The source of these receptors is a woman aged 70-85 years with acute or convalescent COVID-19.

The chain has TRBV2 and TRBJ1-5; 7 bases agree with TRBD1. This CDR3 contains 17 residues. After removal of 4 bases from V and 4 bases from J, the junction contained 13 bases not matched to a gene. Per germline, CDR1 SNHLY and CDR2 FYNNEI. CDR3 sequence: CASSGADRMRWNQPQHF. The CDR3 coding sequence is TGTGCCAGCAGTGGGGCGGACAGGATGAGGTGGAATCAGCCCCAGCATTTT. The full variable domain, completed using reference TRBV2 and TRBJ1-5, is EPEVTQTPSHQVTQMGQEVILRCVPISNHLYFYWYRQILGQKVEFLVSFYNNEISEKSEIFDDQFSVERPDGSNFTLKIRSTKLEDSAMYFCASSGADRMRWNQPQHFGDGTRLSIL.

The V gene is TRBV7-2, the J gene TRBJ2-5; 10 bases are a match to TRBD1. V lost 1 base and J lost 2; bases outside the gene matches: 7. The germline V gene encodes CDR1 SGHTA and CDR2 FQGNSA. The CDR3 sequence is 17 residues long. The CDR3 nucleotides are TGTGCCAGCAGCTTAGTTGCGGGACAGGGGTTTCAAGAGACCCAGTACTTC. It translates to CASSLVAGQGFQETQYF.

The gene calls are TRBV9 and TRBJ2-5, with D perhaps matching TRBD1 (6 bases). This CDR3 spans 14 amino acids. The germline V gene has CDR1 SGDLS and CDR2 YYNGEE. Trimming took 0 bases from V and 7 from J, leaving 13 bases between them. This CDR3 reads CASSVANRGGTQYF. In DNA form, the CDR3 reads TGTGCCAGCAGCGTAGCTAACAGAGGGGGGACCCAGTACTTC. Filled out from reference TRBV9 and TRBJ2-5, the complete variable domain reads DSGVTQTPKHLITATGQRVTLRCSPRSGDLSVYWYQQSLDQGLQFLIQYYNGEERAKGNILERFSAQQFPDLHSELNLSSLELGDSALYFCASSVANRGGTQYFGPGTRLLVL.

The chain is built from TRBV24-1 and TRBJ1-1, with no clear D. V was shortened by 4 bases and J by 0 bases, with 5 bases between the two germline ends. Germline CDR1 KGHDR, CDR2 SFDVKD. CDR3 length equals 13 residues. The CDR3 is CATSDRLNTEAFF. CDR3 nucleotide sequence: TGTGCCACCAGTGACAGGTTGAACACTGAAGCTTTCTTT.

The chain links TRBV5-8 to TRBJ1-3, with D possibly being TRBD1 (5 bases). CDR3 length: 16 residues. The germline V and J ends were trimmed by 6 bases and 4 bases, with 20 bases remaining between them. CDR1 and CDR2 (germline): SGHTS, YDEGEE. The CDR3 loop reads CASTLGSRTLGNTIYF. The CDR3 bases are TGTGCCAGCACCCTTGGTAGTAGGACACTAGGAAACACCATATATTTT.

A single count supports this clone. V is TRBV5-8 and J is TRBJ2-7; the match to TRBD2 covers 7 bases. V gave up 4 bases and J gave up 3 bases; unmatched junction bases: 1. CDR1 SGHTS and CDR2 YDEGEE come from the germline V gene. The CDR3 runs 12 residues. DNA of the CDR3: TGTGCCAGCAGCCGCGGGAGCTACGAGCAGTACTTC. Translated, it gives CASSRGSYEQYF.

V usage is TRBV24-1 and J usage is TRBJ1-2; 8 bases are a match to TRBD1. The CDR3 is 16 residues long. V lost 4 bases to trimming and J lost 1 base; unmatched junction nucleotides: 7. CDR1 KGHDR and CDR2 SFDVKD come from the germline V gene. The CDR3 DNA is TGTGCCACCAGTGAGGGAGGACAGGGTGGTAACTATGGCTACACCTTC. The encoded protein is CATSEGGQGGNYGYTF.

This clone occurred a few times. Other DNA sequences in the same sample also yield this CDR3. The chain has TRBV5-1 and TRBJ1-3, with 7 bases matching TRBD1. Germline V CDR1 and CDR2: SGHRS, YFSETQ. This CDR3 spans 15 amino acids. Germline trimming cut 4 bases from V and 3 bases from J; bases unmatched to any gene: 7. For the CDR3, the DNA is TGCGCCAGCAGCCTAGGGACAGCTAGTGGAAACACCATATATTTT. Amino acid sequence: CASSLGTASGNTIYF. Full variable domain (missing parts from reference TRBV5-1 and TRBJ1-3): KAGVTQTPRYLIKTRGQQVTLSCSPISGHRSVSWYQQTPGQGLQFLFEYFSETQRNKGNFPGRFSGRQFSNSRSEMNVSTLELGDSALYLCASSLGTASGNTIYFGEGSWLTVV.

The V and J genes are TRBV7-8 and TRBJ2-2, with 7 bases aligning to TRBD2. V dropped 5 bases and J dropped 7; count of bases not matched to a gene: 4. CDR3 length: 13 residues. Germline V CDR1 and CDR2: SGHVS, FQNEAQ. CDR3 region: CASSRREIGELFF. The CDR3 DNA reads TGTGCCAGCAGCCGGCGGGAGATCGGGGAGCTGTTTTTT.

About this clone itself: The same CDR3 is also encoded by other DNA sequences in this sample. The chain joins TRBV19 to TRBJ2-1; 11 nucleotides align to TRBD1. With V trimmed by 3 bases and J by 5 bases, 6 bases remained unmatched. CDR3 length: 16 amino acids. Germline assignment: CDR1 LNHDA and CDR2 SQIVND (reference sequence). The CDR3, as DNA: TGTGCCAGTAGTATTGGCGGGACAGGGGGGAACAATGAGCAGTTCTTC. Protein sequence: CASSIGGTGGNNEQFF.

This clone has more than one count but fewer than ten. The V call is TRBV7-9, the J call TRBJ2-1, with 11 bases aligning to TRBD2. Germline loops: CDR1 SEHNR, CDR2 FQNEAQ (reference sequence). This CDR3 has 16 residues. V dropped 3 bases and J dropped 6; count of bases not matched to a gene: 7. CDR3 coding DNA: TGTGCCAGCAGCTTCCCCGGACTAGCGGGCAGCAATGAGCAGTTCTTC. Protein sequence: CASSFPGLAGSNEQFF.

The chain uses TRBV5-1 and TRBJ2-3; 12 bases map to TRBD2. Trimming at V came to 1 base and at J to 0 bases, leaving 6 bases not matched to a gene. From germline, CDR1 is SGHRS and CDR2 YFSETQ. This CDR3 has 18 residues. In nucleotides, the CDR3 is TGCGCCAGCAGCTTGCAGGCTAGCGGGGGGGCTAGCACAGATACGCAGTATTTT. It is translated as CASSLQASGGASTDTQYF.

The chain employs TRBV27 and TRBJ2-5; 8 nucleotides align to TRBD2. The CDR3 runs 15 residues. The V gene end was trimmed by 5 bases and the J gene end by 2 bases; junction bases not matched to a gene: 7. Germline V CDR1 and CDR2: MNHEY, SMNVEV (reference sequence). The CDR3 DNA reads TGTGCCAGCAGTCTAACGGGGGGGCTACAAGAGACCCAGTACTTC. Its protein product is CASSLTGGLQETQYF.

This rearrangement joins TRBV10-2 to TRBJ2-3; 12 bases match TRBD2. J lost 6 bases, V lost 6 bases, and 4 bases had no gene match. Per germline, CDR1 WSHSY and CDR2 SAAADI. This CDR3 comprises 14 residues. The DNA for the CDR3 is TGCGCCAGCAGCGAGACTAGCGGGGGTGATACGCAGTATTTT. Encoded protein: CASSETSGGDTQYF.

V usage is TRBV24-1 and J usage is TRBJ2-3; 12 bases agree with TRBD2. Germline values: CDR1 KGHDR, CDR2 SFDVKD. The CDR3 has 20 residues. V trimming: 1 base; J trimming: 1 base; junction bases outside the gene matches: 11. The CDR3 sequence: CATSDFGTSGYLGGTDTQYF. For the CDR3, the DNA is TGTGCCACCAGTGATTTCGGGACTAGCGGGTACCTCGGGGGCACAGATACGCAGTATTTT.

The V call is TRBV29-1, the J call TRBJ2-3; perhaps TRBD2 as D (7 bases). From germline, CDR1 is SQVTM and CDR2 ANQGSEA. V was shortened by 3 bases and J by 4 bases, with 20 bases between the two germline ends. The CDR3 length is 16 residues. The CDR3 sequence is CSVDRIRGGRADTQYF. The CDR3 coding sequence is TGCAGCGTTGACAGAATTAGGGGGGGGCGGGCAGATACGCAGTATTTT.

The rearrangement uses TRBV7-2 and TRBJ2-5; 7 bases fit TRBD2. CDR3 length: 15 amino acids. Looked up from germline, CDR1 is SGHTA and CDR2 is FQGNSA. The ends lost 1 base at V and 4 bases at J; junction bases unmatched: 6. CDR3 in DNA: TGTGCCAGCAGCTTAGTACCGGGGAGGGGAGAGACCCAGTACTTC. Protein product: CASSLVPGRGETQYF.

The chain couples TRBV12-5 to TRBJ2-3; 10 positions agree with TRBD1. Germline CDR1 is LGHNT and CDR2 is FRNRAP. V lost 7 bases and J lost 2; bases outside the gene matches: 6. There are 15 residues in the CDR3. The CDR3 region is CASAAGQGNTDTQYF. The CDR3 DNA reads as TGTGCTAGTGCCGCGGGACAGGGGAACACAGATACGCAGTATTTT.

The gene calls are TRBV5-1 and TRBJ2-1, with D tentatively TRBD1 (6 bases). V was pared by 4 bases and J by 7 bases, with 12 bases between. The CDR3 sequence is 13 residues long. Germline V gene sequence: CDR1 SGHRS, CDR2 YFSETQ. The CDR3 DNA sequence: TGCGCCAGCAGCCTAGGACAGCAAAATGAGCAGTTCTTC. It specifies CASSLGQQNEQFF.

The CDR3, as DNA: TGTGCCAGCAGAGTCCGGGACAGGAACTACGAGCAGTACGTC. Its protein is CASRVRDRNYEQYV. The rearrangement uses TRBV6-6 and TRBJ2-7, with 8 bases aligning to TRBD1. Germline-derived CDR1 and CDR2 are MNHNY and SVGAGI (reference sequence). There are 14 residues in the CDR3. J lost 3 bases, V lost 6 bases, and 7 bases had no gene match.

The chain recombines TRBV7-3 with TRBJ2-1; D perhaps matches TRBD1 (5 bases). CDR3 length equals 14 residues. Trimming shortened V by 2 bases and J by 6 bases, and 11 bases separated the two germline ends. Per the germline V gene, CDR1 is SGHTA and CDR2 is FQGTGA. The CDR3 region has the DNA TGTGCCAGCAGCTTAGCAGGGAAGGGCAATGAGCAGTTCTTC. This gives the protein CASSLAGKGNEQFF.

The CDR3 region has the DNA TGTGCCAGCAGTGCAAGGGTGAAAGCGGGCGTGGGAAACATTCAGTACTTC. Its protein is CASSARVKAGVGNIQYF. The chain is built from TRBV6-1 and TRBJ2-4; the D gene is possibly TRBD2 (6 bases). Trimming removed 4 bases at V and 6 bases at J, with 22 bases between. This CDR3 spans 17 amino acids. The germline CDR1 and CDR2 sequences are MNHNS and SASEGT.

V is TRBV5-4 and J is TRBJ2-6; TRBD2 might be the D (5 bases). The CDR3 extends over 15 amino acids. Germline lookup yields CDR1 SGHNT and CDR2 YYREEE (reference sequence). Trimming pared 4 bases from V and 0 bases from J, leaving 8 bases between. The CDR3 DNA is TGTGCCAGCAGCGTCGGGAACTCTGGGGCCAACGTCCTGACTTTC. It yields the protein CASSVGNSGANVLTF.

The chain uses TRBV6-1 and TRBJ2-3, with D possibly TRBD1 on 8 matching bases. Germline V gives CDR1 MNHNS, CDR2 SASEGT. Trimming took off 4 bases at V and 6 bases at J, with 23 bases between the two ends. This CDR3 has 17 residues. The CDR3 spells CASSAQPRTGRGDTQYF. In DNA, the CDR3 is TGTGCCAGCAGTGCCCAGCCCAGGACAGGGCGGGGGGATACGCAGTATTTT.

The V and J genes are TRBV2 and TRBJ1-2; no definite D call. This CDR3 is built from 12 residues. Germline CDR1 SNHLY, CDR2 FYNNEI. V was trimmed by 8 bases and J by 3 bases, leaving 10 bases between them. Here the CDR3 DNA reads TGTGCCAGCTCCAGGCTGGACTATGGCTACACCTTC. Residues: CASSRLDYGYTF.

The V call is TRBV5-5, the J call TRBJ2-1, with TRBD1 matching 7 bases. CDR3 length: 16 amino acids. V was pared by 4 bases and J by 0 bases, with 7 bases of the junction left unmatched. Germline V CDR1 and CDR2: SGHKS, YYEKEE (reference sequence). DNA for the CDR3: TGTGCCAGCAGCCACCGAACAGGGGTCTCCTACAATGAGCAGTTCTTC. It translates to CASSHRTGVSYNEQFF.

A few counts support this clone. This chain joins TRBV12-3 or TRBV12-4 and TRBJ2-1; the D gene is possibly TRBD2 (5 bases). V lost 3 bases, J lost 10 bases, and 7 bases lay in between. This CDR3 is 11 amino acids long. CDR3 residues: CASSFGGEQFF. Written as DNA, the CDR3 is TGTGCCAGCAGTTTCGGCGGGGAGCAGTTCTTC.

J is TRBJ1-1 and V is TRBV10-1; D might be TRBD1 (6 bases). The CDR3 is 14 amino acids. In germline, CDR1 is WNHNN, CDR2 SYGVQD (reference sequence). Trimming removed 0 bases from V and 10 bases from J, with 15 bases in between. CDR3 sequence (DNA): TGCGCCAGCAGTGAGTCGTTCGGGGGGCCGGGAGCTTTCTTT. This gives the protein CASSESFGGPGAFF.